The clone carrying this TCR beta chain was seen a single time. Trimming shortened V by 3 bases and J by 5 bases, and 14 bases separated the two germline ends. Germline CDR1 is MDHEN and CDR2 is SYDVKM. The length of the CDR3 is 15 residues. This PCR relied on a set of 60 Vbeta primers and 13 Jbeta primers. Some clones are missing from TCRdb's copy, which holds only in-frame ones; the method was immunoSEQ multiplex PCR. The sample has 100,000 to 120,000 clones; 75% to 80% are singletons. The sample belongs to a study of cytomegalovirus exposure and HLA in healthy donors. The sample comprised PBMCs. This receptor was identified in a woman younger than 45 in good health and CMV-seronegative. The chain has TRBV28 and TRBJ1-5; D might be TRBD1 (6 bases). CDR3 nucleotide sequence: TGTGCCAGCAGTTTCGGGGGCGGGGGCGATCAGCCCCAGCATTTT. Amino acids: CASSFGGGGDQPQHF. The variable domain in full, with the rest retrieved from reference TRBV28 and TRBJ1-5, is DVKVTQSSRYLVKRTGEKVFLECVQDMDHENMFWYRQDPGLGLRLIYFSYDVKMKEKGDIPEGYSVSREKKERFSLILESASTNQTSMYLCASSFGGGGDQPQHFGDGTRLSIL.